The following is a TCR beta chain sequence with its context. The data belong to a study of control samples from healthy donors and cancer patients. Generated by immunoSEQ multiplex PCR, the TCRdb table keeps only in-frame clones and is missing some. The sample shows tens of thousands of clones, more than 70% of them seen only once. Sequencing input: PBMCs. The TCR originated in a man between 60 and 75 years old with colorectal cancer.

For the CDR3, the DNA is TGTGCCAGCAGGTATCTGTTTAGCGGAACAGGAACTAACTATGGCTACACCTTC. This translates into CASRYLFSGTGTNYGYTF. The V and J genes are TRBV5-6 and TRBJ1-2; TRBD1 might be the D (5 bases). The V and J ends lost 5 bases and 0 bases respectively, with 23 bases between them. This CDR3 spans 18 amino acids. The V gene's germline CDR1 is SGHDT and CDR2 YYEEEE. Filled out from reference TRBV5-6 and TRBJ1-2, the complete variable domain reads DAGVTQSPTHLIKTRGQQVTLRCSPKSGHDTVSWYQQALGQGPQFIFQYYEEEERQRGNFPDRFSGHQFPNYSSELNVNALLLGDSALYLCASRYLFSGTGTNYGYTFGSGTRLTVV.